This passage covers 25 T cell receptor beta chains from one sample sequenced in a study of immunodeficiency. These receptors have no identified antigens. Clones were read by immunoSEQ multiplex PCR, and TCRdb kept only the in-frame ones, dropping some. This table holds approximately 2,500 clones, roughly 86% found once. Overall study results and limits: Patients and controls had similar CD4+ T cell V-J pairing and entropy.

The sequenced sample consisted of CD4+ T cells from blood. These receptors were taken from a woman in her late teens or twenties with POLD1 deficiency.

V gene TRBV27 combines with J gene TRBJ2-7; D is unresolved. Germline V gene sequence: CDR1 MNHEY, CDR2 SMNVEV (reference sequence). This CDR3 is 13 amino acids long. The germline V and J ends were trimmed by 3 bases and 0 bases, with 6 bases remaining between them. The chain's CDR3 is CASSFLPSYEQYF. The CDR3, as DNA: TGTGCCAGCAGTTTCCTCCCCTCCTACGAGCAGTACTTC.

The CDR3 protein is CASNGGGLAGNEQFF. CDR3 in DNA: TGTGCCAGCAATGGTGGGGGACTAGCGGGCAATGAGCAGTTCTTC. The chain links TRBV7-9 to TRBJ2-1, with 12 bases that match TRBD2. Germline V gene lookup returns CDR1 SEHNR and CDR2 FQNEAQ (reference sequence). Trimming took 7 bases from V and 6 from J; bases not matched to a gene: 7. The CDR3 spans 15 residues.

For the CDR3, the DNA is TGTGCCAGCAGCTTCCCTCAGGGGGCGAGCACCGGGGAGCTGTTTTTT. It specifies CASSFPQGASTGELFF. This rearrangement joins TRBV5-4 to TRBJ2-2; 8 nucleotides line up with TRBD1. The CDR3 length is 16 residues. V shed 2 bases and J 4 bases; nucleotides not matched to a gene: 7. CDR1 is SGHNT, CDR2 YYREEE, per germline (reference sequence).

J is TRBJ2-7 and V is TRBV7-2, with TRBD1 identical over 8 bases. V shed 2 bases and J 5 bases; nucleotides not matched to a gene: 2. The CDR3 consists of 13 residues. Germline assignment: CDR1 SGHTA and CDR2 FQGNSA. CDR3 in amino acids: CASSLSGGHEQYF. The CDR3 DNA follows: TGTGCCAGCAGCTTATCAGGGGGCCACGAGCAGTACTTC.

The count of this clone is one. Germline is not matched at one junction end, which may reflect a read error. This chain uses TRBV5-1 with TRBJ1-1; D perhaps matches TRBD1 (6 bases). Germline assignment: CDR1 SGHRS and CDR2 YFSETQ. CDR3 length: 14 amino acids. The CDR3 protein is CACSGGQMNTEAFF. CDR3 sequence (DNA): TGCGCCTGCAGCGGTGGACAGATGAACACTGAAGCTTTCTTT.

The chain combines TRBV5-1 with TRBJ2-7; the D is unclear. CDR1 and CDR2 (germline): SGHRS, YFSETQ. Between the trimmed V and J ends, which lost 0 bases and 0 bases, there was a span of 13 bases. CDR3 length: 16 amino acids. In nucleotides, the CDR3 is TGCGCCAGCAGCTTGGATTCGTCCGGATTCTCCTACGAGCAGTACTTC. Translating gives CASSLDSSGFSYEQYF.

This chain uses TRBV24-1 with TRBJ2-7, with 8 bases fitting TRBD1. Germline V gene lookup returns CDR1 KGHDR and CDR2 SFDVKD. Trimming removed 7 bases from V and 0 bases from J; junction bases left unmatched: 13. The length of the CDR3 is 17 residues. The CDR3: CATSKISGGPSSYEQYF. CDR3 nucleotides: TGTGCCACCAGCAAAATCTCAGGGGGCCCTAGCTCCTACGAGCAGTACTTC.

J is TRBJ2-7 and V is TRBV7-2; 12 bases fit TRBD2. With V trimmed by 5 bases and J by 2 bases, 4 bases remained unmatched. The CDR3 spans 15 residues. CDR1 and CDR2 (germline): SGHTA, FQGNSA. This CDR3 reads CASSETSGSPYEQYF. DNA of the CDR3: TGTGCCAGCAGCGAGACTAGCGGGAGTCCCTACGAGCAGTACTTC. Looking up the rest from reference TRBV7-2 and TRBJ2-7 gives the full variable domain: GAGVSQSPSNKVTEKGKDVELRCDPISGHTALYWYRQSLGQGLEFLIYFQGNSAPDKSGLPSDRFSAERTGGSVSTLTIQRTQQEDSAVYLCASSETSGSPYEQYFGPGTRLTVT.

The chain carries TRBV27 and TRBJ1-4; D is ambiguous. The germline CDR1 and CDR2 sequences are MNHEY and SMNVEV (reference sequence). This CDR3 region has 15 residues. V lost 5 bases and J lost 8, with 18 bases in between. CDR3 protein: CASSPRTLAGEKLFF. In DNA form, the CDR3 reads TGTGCCAGCAGTCCCCGGACTCTTGCGGGGGAAAAACTGTTTTTT.

This clone was counted a single time. The chain recombines TRBV5-4 with TRBJ2-5; unclear D gene. The germline V and J ends were trimmed by 1 base and 4 bases, with 5 bases remaining between them. The germline CDR1 and CDR2 sequences are SGHNT and YYREEE (reference sequence). CDR3 size: 12 residues. Here the CDR3 DNA reads TGTGCCAGCAGCTTGCAGGCAGAGACCCAGTACTTC. It yields the protein CASSLQAETQYF.

The CDR3: CASSFQNQPQHF. DNA for the CDR3: TGTGCCAGCAGCTTTCAGAATCAGCCCCAGCATTTT. The chain combines TRBV5-6 with TRBJ1-5; D remains ambiguous. The germline V and J ends were trimmed by 2 bases and 4 bases, with 4 bases remaining between them. The CDR3 is 12 residues long. Looked up from germline, CDR1 is SGHDT and CDR2 is YYEEEE. The full variable domain, completed using reference TRBV5-6 and TRBJ1-5, is DAGVTQSPTHLIKTRGQQVTLRCSPKSGHDTVSWYQQALGQGPQFIFQYYEEEERQRGNFPDRFSGHQFPNYSSELNVNALLLGDSALYLCASSFQNQPQHFGDGTRLSIL.

CDR3 in DNA: TGTGCCAGCAGCCAATTACCCCCCGAGACAGCCTATGGCTACACCTTC. As protein: CASSQLPPETAYGYTF. This sequence joins TRBV16 and TRBJ1-2; possibly TRBD1 for D (5 bases). Germline V gives CDR1 KGHSY, CDR2 FQNENV. With 1 base removed from V and 4 bases from J, the gap between germline ends came to 16 bases. This CDR3 has 16 residues.

This clone appeared a single time. The chain links TRBV24-1 to TRBJ1-4, with no clear D. This CDR3 has 15 residues. Germline CDR1 KGHDR, CDR2 SFDVKD. V gave up 2 bases and J gave up 6 bases, with 12 bases separating them. The CDR3 reads CATSDWAAVDEKLFF. Here the CDR3 DNA reads TGTGCCACCAGTGATTGGGCAGCGGTGGATGAAAAACTGTTTTTT.

The V gene is TRBV7-9, the J gene TRBJ1-1, with a possible D match to TRBD1 (5 bases). V was pared by 8 bases and J by 4 bases, with 17 bases between. Germline V gene lookup returns CDR1 SEHNR and CDR2 FQNEAQ (reference sequence). This CDR3 is built from 14 residues. The CDR3 spells CASRPFWGFTEAFF. For the CDR3, the DNA is TGTGCCAGCCGTCCCTTTTGGGGCTTCACTGAAGCTTTCTTT.

This clone was seen a handful of times. The V call is TRBV7-2, the J call TRBJ2-3; 11 bases are a match to TRBD2. The CDR3 runs to 19 residues. V was pared by 2 bases and J by 4 bases, with 14 bases of the junction left unmatched. Germline V lookup: CDR1 SGHTA, CDR2 FQGNSA. CDR3 DNA: TGTGCCAGCAGCTTACGCCGGGGATTAGCGGGAGGGAGATCAGATACGCAGTATTTT. This codes for CASSLRRGLAGGRSDTQYF.

The rearrangement links TRBV10-3 to TRBJ2-2; D gene unclear. Germline V gives CDR1 ENHRY, CDR2 SYGVKD. This CDR3 has 14 residues. V was clipped by 6 bases and J by 3 bases, with 11 bases between them. CDR3 residues: CAIRLGSDTGELFF. The CDR3 DNA reads TGTGCCATCAGATTGGGGTCGGACACCGGGGAGCTGTTTTTT.

V gene TRBV19 combines with J gene TRBJ2-1; D is perhaps TRBD2 (6 bases). Germline values: CDR1 LNHDA, CDR2 SQIVND (reference sequence). The CDR3 covers 16 residues. V lost 5 bases and J lost 0, with 14 bases in between. The CDR3 sequence: CASSFVAGSSYNEQFF. The CDR3 nucleotides are TGTGCCAGTAGTTTCGTCGCGGGATCCTCCTACAATGAGCAGTTCTTC.

CDR3 sequence (DNA): TGTGCCATCAGCGGGGAGGGCTATGGCTACACCTTC. Translation gives CAISGEGYGYTF. The chain has TRBV10-3 and TRBJ1-2; no clear D. CDR3 size: 12 residues. Germline CDR1 is ENHRY and CDR2 is SYGVKD. Deletions cut 6 bases from V and 4 bases from J, with 9 bases between.

The rearrangement uses TRBV10-2 and TRBJ2-7; tentatively, D is TRBD1 (5 bases). Germline CDR1 is WSHSY and CDR2 is SAAADI. V was pared by 8 bases and J by 3 bases, with 14 bases between. This CDR3 comprises 13 residues. DNA for the CDR3: TGCGCCAGCTCTAGACAGCAAAACTACGAGCAGTACTTC. Protein: CASSRQQNYEQYF.

The V and J genes are TRBV2 and TRBJ2-7; D possibly matches TRBD1 or TRBD2 (5 bases each). The CDR3 runs 19 residues. Trimming took off 5 bases at V and 7 bases at J, with 33 bases between the two ends. Germline values: CDR1 SNHLY, CDR2 FYNNEI. CDR3 residues: CASSLAGRTGNLPYREQYF. The CDR3 nucleotides are TGTGCCAGCAGTTTGGCGGGTCGAACCGGGAACCTTCCCTACAGGGAGCAGTACTTC.

The V gene is TRBV18, the J gene TRBJ1-1; no clear D. The CDR3 contains 13 residues. From germline, CDR1 is KGHSH and CDR2 LQKENI. With 2 bases removed from V and 3 bases from J, the gap between germline ends came to 7 bases. The CDR3 region has the DNA TGTGCCAGCTCACCAGCAGGCTACACTGAAGCTTTCTTT. Translation gives CASSPAGYTEAFF.

The V and J genes are TRBV30 and TRBJ2-3; the D is unclear. With 0 bases removed from V and 1 base from J, the gap between germline ends came to 5 bases. This CDR3 has 13 residues. CDR1 is GTSNPN, CDR2 SVGIG, per germline (reference sequence). The CDR3 region is CAWSVRGTDTQYF. The DNA of the CDR3 is TGTGCCTGGAGTGTACGGGGCACAGATACGCAGTATTTT.

The chain joins TRBV5-6 to TRBJ2-2; D may be TRBD1 (5 bases). The germline gives CDR1 SGHDT, CDR2 YYEEEE. CDR3 length: 15 residues. Between the trimmed V and J ends, which lost 5 bases and 5 bases, there was a span of 16 bases. Here the CDR3 reads CASSQGYPGTGELFF. In nucleotides, the CDR3 is TGTGCCAGCAGTCAGGGCTACCCAGGGACCGGGGAGCTGTTTTTT.

This clone showed up just a few times. J is TRBJ2-1 and V is TRBV10-1; the D gene is possibly TRBD2 (5 bases). CDR1 and CDR2 from the germline V gene are WNHNN and SYGVQD (reference sequence). The CDR3 sequence is 14 residues long. V lost 2 bases to trimming and J lost 10 bases, with 15 bases between them. The CDR3 protein is CASSEEGRSDEQFF. The CDR3 region has the DNA TGCGCCAGCAGTGAGGAGGGCCGGTCGGACGAGCAGTTCTTC.

The rearrangement links TRBV4-2 to TRBJ2-2; the D is unclear. Trimming stripped 4 bases from V and 1 base from J, with 13 bases between. This CDR3 region has 16 residues. Germline loops: CDR1 LGHNA, CDR2 YNFKEQ. In DNA form, the CDR3 reads TGTGCCAGCAGCCCCGAAGTCCTACAGAACACCGGGGAGCTGTTTTTT. It is translated as CASSPEVLQNTGELFF.